The 17 T cell receptor beta chains in this list originate from one sample, sequenced in a study of cytomegalovirus exposure and HLA in healthy donors. The PCR used 60 Vbeta and 13 Jbeta primers. Data came from immunoSEQ multiplex PCR; TCRdb stores just in-frame clones and leaves some out. The repertoire holds about 190,000 clones, with over 75% as singletons. Source material: PBMCs. The receptor set was obtained from a man between 18 and 29 years old in good health and CMV-seronegative.

The chain recombines TRBV19 with TRBJ1-4; perhaps TRBD1 as D (5 bases). The CDR3 is 14 residues long. CDR1 LNHDA and CDR2 SQIVND come from the germline V gene (reference sequence). V shed 6 bases and J shed 7 bases, with 15 bases lying between them. Here the CDR3 DNA reads TGTGCCAGTAGAGCAGGGTATAGAGGTGAAAAACTGTTTTTT. Protein product: CASRAGYRGEKLFF.

This clone was observed a few times. This sequence joins TRBV4-3 and TRBJ1-1, with D perhaps matching TRBD1 (6 bases). V was trimmed by 0 bases and J by 7 bases, leaving 15 bases between them. CDR3 length: 15 amino acids. From germline, CDR1 is LGHNA and CDR2 YSLEER. In DNA form, the CDR3 reads TGCGCCAGCAGCCAAGATACAGGGCCCCGACTTGAAGCTTTCTTT. It specifies CASSQDTGPRLEAFF.

The gene calls are TRBV5-4 and TRBJ2-5; 9 bases fit TRBD1. CDR1 and CDR2 from the germline V gene are SGHNT and YYREEE (reference sequence). CDR3 length: 16 amino acids. V lost 0 bases to trimming and J lost 8 bases; unmatched junction nucleotides: 11. CDR3 region: CASSLEGRTGERTQYF. Written as DNA, the CDR3 is TGTGCCAGCAGCTTGGAAGGGCGGACAGGGGAAAGAACCCAGTACTTC.

The chain combines TRBV4-3 with TRBJ2-3; TRBD2 is a possible D gene (6 bases). CDR1 and CDR2 from the germline V gene are LGHNA and YSLEER. The V end lost 4 bases, the J end lost 5 bases, and 16 bases lay between the germline ends. The CDR3 runs 15 residues. The DNA of the CDR3 is TGCGCCAGCAGCCCGGGGGACCTAGGGAGAGATACGCAGTATTTT. The encoded protein is CASSPGDLGRDTQYF.

CDR3 DNA: TGTGCCAGCACCCTAGCGGAGAACACCGGGGAGCTGTTTTTT. Protein sequence: CASTLAENTGELFF. The rearrangement links TRBV6-1 to TRBJ2-2; the match to TRBD2 covers 7 bases. This CDR3 comprises 14 residues. Germline V gives CDR1 MNHNS, CDR2 SASEGT. V lost 7 bases to trimming and J lost 1 base; unmatched junction nucleotides: 3.

The chain is built from TRBV27 and TRBJ1-3; D gene unclear. Trimming removed 4 bases at V and 0 bases at J, with 10 bases between. In germline, CDR1 is MNHEY, CDR2 SMNVEV (reference sequence). This CDR3 comprises 15 residues. CDR3 protein: CASSSLGGSGNTIYF. CDR3 sequence (DNA): TGTGCCAGCAGTTCCCTCGGCGGCTCTGGAAACACCATATATTTT.

The chain recombines TRBV25-1 with TRBJ2-1; 7 bases map to TRBD1. Germline CDR1 reads MGHDK; CDR2 reads SYGVNS. The ends lost 4 bases at V and 3 bases at J; junction bases unmatched: 0. The CDR3 contains 13 residues. CDR3 nucleotide sequence: TGTGCCAGCAGTGGGGACAGCTACAATGAGCAGTTCTTC. It codes for CASSGDSYNEQFF. The full variable domain, rest sourced from reference TRBV25-1 and TRBJ2-1, is EADIYQTPRYLVIGTGKKITLECSQTMGHDKMYWYQQDPGMELHLIHYSYGVNSTEKGDLSSESTVSRIRTEHFPLTLESARPSHTSQYLCASSGDSYNEQFFGPGTRLTVL.

The chain is built from TRBV5-1 and TRBJ1-2, with no clear D. The CDR3 sequence is 12 residues long. The V gene lost 6 bases and the J gene lost 0 bases, with 6 bases spanning the gap. Germline V CDR1 and CDR2: SGHRS, YFSETQ. The CDR3 sequence: CASTSANYGYTF. DNA of the CDR3: TGCGCCAGCACATCAGCTAACTATGGCTACACCTTC.

The V and J genes are TRBV28 and TRBJ2-7; TRBD1 aligns across 8 bases. The V and J ends lost 8 bases and 2 bases, in that order; junction bases with no gene match: 8. Germline CDR1 MDHEN, CDR2 SYDVKM. The CDR3 length is 14 residues. The DNA for the CDR3 is TGTGCCAGCTATGGACAGGGCGCGCCCTACGAGCAGTACTTC. It specifies CASYGQGAPYEQYF.

The V call is TRBV6-4, the J call TRBJ2-1, with 11 bases aligning to TRBD1. This CDR3 region has 14 residues. Germline loops: CDR1 MRHNA, CDR2 SNTAGT. V lost 5 bases, J lost 6 bases, and 3 bases stayed unmatched. The CDR3 spells CASSLGTGGNEQFF. CDR3 in DNA: TGTGCCAGCAGTCTCGGGACAGGGGGCAATGAGCAGTTCTTC.

The chain carries TRBV5-1 and TRBJ1-2, with 10 bases matching TRBD1. Looked up from germline, CDR1 is SGHRS and CDR2 is YFSETQ. The CDR3 has 16 amino acids. Trimming took 4 bases from V and 0 from J; bases not matched to a gene: 6. The CDR3 DNA reads TGCGCCAGCAGCCCGGGACAGGGGATCGCTAACTATGGCTACACCTTC. Protein product: CASSPGQGIANYGYTF.

The gene calls are TRBV4-3 and TRBJ2-3, with D possibly TRBD2 on 5 matching bases. V gave up 0 bases and J gave up 2 bases, with 9 bases separating them. Germline CDR1 is LGHNA and CDR2 is YSLEER. This CDR3 contains 15 residues. The DNA for the CDR3 is TGCGCCAGCAGCCAAGATTCGACTACCACAGATACGCAGTATTTT. Its translation: CASSQDSTTTDTQYF.

J is TRBJ1-4 and V is TRBV2; the D gene is possibly TRBD1 (5 bases). The germline V gene encodes CDR1 SNHLY and CDR2 FYNNEI. This CDR3 has 14 amino acids. V was pared by 0 bases and J by 8 bases, with 10 bases between. This chain's CDR3 is CASSEAVGREKLFF. CDR3 nucleotide sequence: TGTGCCAGCAGTGAAGCGGTGGGGCGGGAAAAACTGTTTTTT.

The genes are TRBV27 and TRBJ2-1; D perhaps matches TRBD1 (6 bases). V lost 6 bases and J lost 4, with 16 bases in between. CDR3 length: 15 amino acids. Looked up from germline, CDR1 is MNHEY and CDR2 is SMNVEV (reference sequence). CDR3 residues: CASSLSPTGYNEQFF. The DNA of the CDR3 is TGTGCCAGCAGCCTTAGCCCGACAGGTTACAATGAGCAGTTCTTC.

The V call is TRBV28, the J call TRBJ1-6, with D perhaps TRBD1 (6 bases). CDR1 and CDR2 from the germline V gene are MDHEN and SYDVKM. The CDR3 runs to 15 residues. V was pared by 7 bases and J by 4 bases, with 14 bases between. The CDR3 nucleotides are TGTGCCAGCACCAGGACAGATAGTTATAATTCACCCCTCCACTTT. It yields the protein CASTRTDSYNSPLHF.

This chain joins TRBV7-9 and TRBJ1-1; D possibly corresponds to TRBD1 (6 bases). The CDR3 sequence is 14 residues long. Germline V CDR1 and CDR2: SEHNR, FQNEAQ (reference sequence). V dropped 5 bases and J dropped 5 bases, with 15 bases sitting between them. CDR3 loop: CASSASYRVTEAFF. The CDR3 nucleotides are TGTGCCAGCAGCGCCTCCTACAGGGTTACTGAAGCTTTCTTT.

The V call is TRBV9, the J call TRBJ1-2; D gene unclear. The V end lost 3 bases, the J end lost 7 bases, and 13 bases lay between the germline ends. CDR3 size: 13 residues. Germline V gene sequence: CDR1 SGDLS, CDR2 YYNGEE. In DNA, the CDR3 is TGTGCCAGCAGCGCCACCAGCGGGTCTGGCTACACCTTC. It specifies CASSATSGSGYTF.